Below, 8 T cell receptor beta chains from the same sample are listed, as sequenced in a study of blood T cell repertoires in COVID-19. Libraries were prepared by immunoSEQ multiplex PCR; TCRdb keeps only in-frame clonotypes and omits some of them. Among tens of thousands of clones, roughly nine tenths were seen once, and the ten largest hold approximately 8.9%. Sequencing used peripheral blood. These receptors all come from a man aged 80 or over with acute or convalescent COVID-19.

The chain employs TRBV19 and TRBJ1-6; TRBD1 is a possible D gene (5 bases). This CDR3 is 15 amino acids long. CDR1 and CDR2 from the germline V gene are LNHDA and SQIVND (reference sequence). With 7 bases removed from V and 8 bases from J, the gap between germline ends came to 18 bases. The chain's CDR3 is CASTWGGTAHSPLHF. The CDR3 DNA sequence: TGTGCCAGTACCTGGGGGGGGACGGCCCATTCACCCCTCCACTTT.

The chain has TRBV7-2 and TRBJ2-7, with TRBD1 identical over 10 bases. Trimming removed 6 bases from V and 5 bases from J; junction bases left unmatched: 10. From germline, CDR1 is SGHTA and CDR2 FQGNSA. The CDR3 has 15 amino acids. The CDR3 loop reads CASRRTGTGVDEQYF. DNA for the CDR3: TGTGCCAGCAGACGGACAGGGACAGGGGTCGACGAGCAGTACTTC.

The chain is built from TRBV7-2 and TRBJ2-1; D not certain. V lost 5 bases and J lost 5, with 10 bases in between. The CDR3 sequence is 13 residues long. Germline values: CDR1 SGHTA, CDR2 FQGNSA. This chain's CDR3 is CASSLTRNNEQFF. The CDR3 DNA reads TGTGCCAGCAGCCTGACCAGGAACAATGAGCAGTTCTTC.

J is TRBJ1-5 and V is TRBV6-1, with a weak D call TRBD1 (5 bases). Germline V gene lookup returns CDR1 MNHNS and CDR2 SASEGT. The CDR3 has 14 residues. Trimming took 0 bases from V and 16 from J, leaving 19 bases between them. CDR3 in DNA: TGTGCCAGCAGTGAAGCGCCGGGGGTAGGCCGGGAACATTTT. Translating it yields CASSEAPGVGREHF.

Here the CDR3 reads CASSLAQTWKGNHEQFF. The CDR3 DNA reads as TGTGCCAGCAGCTTAGCTCAAACGTGGAAGGGGAACCATGAGCAGTTCTTC. V is TRBV7-9 and J is TRBJ2-1, with D possibly matching TRBD1 (5 bases). The CDR3 sequence is 17 residues long. The V end lost 0 bases, the J end lost 8 bases, and 20 bases lay between the germline ends. Germline V gene data show CDR1 as SEHNR and CDR2 as FQNEAQ (reference sequence). Together with reference TRBV7-9 and TRBJ2-1, the CDR3 gives the full variable domain: DTGVSQNPRHKITKRGQNVTFRCDPISEHNRLYWYRQTLGQGPEFLTYFQNEAQLEKSRLLSDRFSAERPKGSFSTLEIQRTEQGDSAMYLCASSLAQTWKGNHEQFFGPGTRLTVL.

The J gene is TRBJ2-2, the V gene TRBV5-1, with 9 positions matching TRBD2. V trimming: 2 bases; J trimming: 7 bases; junction bases outside the gene matches: 9. The CDR3 covers 16 residues. CDR1 SGHRS and CDR2 YFSETQ come from the germline V gene. The CDR3 is CASSFQAGGPVGELFF. CDR3 in DNA: TGCGCCAGCAGCTTCCAGGCGGGAGGGCCCGTCGGGGAGCTGTTTTTT.

The CDR3 bases are TGTGCCAGCAGTTACGCATCTCGATCCGGAGAGACCCAGTACTTC. Its protein is CASSYASRSGETQYF. The V and J genes are TRBV6-2 or TRBV6-3 and TRBJ2-5, with no clear D. V lost 2 bases and J lost 4, with 14 bases in between. Germline V gives CDR1 MNHEY, CDR2 SVGEGT. CDR3 length equals 15 residues.

The chain's CDR3 is CASSEPGLANYGYTF. The CDR3 DNA sequence: TGTGCCAGCAGTGAACCAGGGCTAGCTAACTATGGCTACACCTTC. V usage is TRBV6-1 and J usage is TRBJ1-2, with a tentative D call TRBD1 (5 bases). The V and J ends lost 2 bases and 0 bases respectively, with 10 bases between them. The CDR3 length is 15 residues. CDR1 and CDR2 from the germline V gene are MNHNS and SASEGT.